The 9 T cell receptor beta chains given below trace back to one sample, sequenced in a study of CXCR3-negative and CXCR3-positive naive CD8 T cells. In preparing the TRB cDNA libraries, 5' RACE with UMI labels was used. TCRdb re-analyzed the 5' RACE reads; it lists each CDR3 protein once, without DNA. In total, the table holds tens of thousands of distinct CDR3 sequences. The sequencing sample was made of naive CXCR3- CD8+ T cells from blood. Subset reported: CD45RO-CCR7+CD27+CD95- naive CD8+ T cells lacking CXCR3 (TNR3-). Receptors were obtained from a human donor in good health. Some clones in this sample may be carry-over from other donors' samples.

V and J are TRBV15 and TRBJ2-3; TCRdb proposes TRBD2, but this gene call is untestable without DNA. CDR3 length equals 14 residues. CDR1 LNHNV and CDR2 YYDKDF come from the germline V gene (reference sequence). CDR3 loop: CATSRISGPDTQYF.

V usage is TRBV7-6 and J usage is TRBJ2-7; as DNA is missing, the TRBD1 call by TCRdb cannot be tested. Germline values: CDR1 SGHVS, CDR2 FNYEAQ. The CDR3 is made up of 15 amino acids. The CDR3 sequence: CASSLAGQGDYEQYF.

The CDR3 sequence: CASSPGQGFDEQFF. J is TRBJ2-1 and V is TRBV6-1; checking the TCRdb D call of TRBD1 is not possible without DNA. The CDR3 has 14 amino acids. CDR1 and CDR2 (germline): MNHNS, SASEGT.

CDR3 protein: CASSLADRGWHEQFF. The chain uses TRBV3-1 and TRBJ2-1; no DNA is available, so the TRBD1 call from TCRdb remains unchecked. Per the germline V gene, CDR1 is LGHDT and CDR2 is YNNKEL (reference sequence). The CDR3 is made up of 15 amino acids.

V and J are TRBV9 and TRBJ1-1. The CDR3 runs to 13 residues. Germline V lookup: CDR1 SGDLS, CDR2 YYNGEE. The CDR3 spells CASSVDLGTEAFF.

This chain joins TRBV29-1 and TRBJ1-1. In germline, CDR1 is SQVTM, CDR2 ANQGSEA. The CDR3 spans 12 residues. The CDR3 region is CSVGHEGTEAFF.

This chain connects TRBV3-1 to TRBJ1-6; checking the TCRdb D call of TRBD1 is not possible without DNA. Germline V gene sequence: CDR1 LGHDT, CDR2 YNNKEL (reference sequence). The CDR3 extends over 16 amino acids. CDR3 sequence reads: CASSQEPGAGSSPLHF.

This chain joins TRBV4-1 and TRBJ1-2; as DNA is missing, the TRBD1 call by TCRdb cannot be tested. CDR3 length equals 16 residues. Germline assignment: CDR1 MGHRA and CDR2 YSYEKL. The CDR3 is CASSADSLQTNYGYTF.

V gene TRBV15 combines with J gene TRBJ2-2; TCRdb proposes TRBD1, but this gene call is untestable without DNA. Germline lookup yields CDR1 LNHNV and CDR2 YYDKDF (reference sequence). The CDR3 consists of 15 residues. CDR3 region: CATHRRAANTGELFF.